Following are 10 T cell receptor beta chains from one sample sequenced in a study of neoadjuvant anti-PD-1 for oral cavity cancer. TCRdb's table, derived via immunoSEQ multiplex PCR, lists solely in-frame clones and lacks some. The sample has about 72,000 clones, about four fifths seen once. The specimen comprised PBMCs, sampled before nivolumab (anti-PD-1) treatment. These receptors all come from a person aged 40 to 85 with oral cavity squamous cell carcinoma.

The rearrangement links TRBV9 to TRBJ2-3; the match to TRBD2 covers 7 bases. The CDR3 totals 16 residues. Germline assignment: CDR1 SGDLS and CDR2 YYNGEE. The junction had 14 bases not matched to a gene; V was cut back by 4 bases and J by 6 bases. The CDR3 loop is CASSSPWRGIRDTQYF. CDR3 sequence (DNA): TGTGCCAGCAGCTCCCCGTGGCGGGGGATTAGGGATACGCAGTATTTT.

The CDR3 region has the DNA TGTGCCATCAGTGAGTCTCCAAGGGGAATTAACAACGAGCAGTACTTC. As protein: CAISESPRGINNEQYF. This chain links TRBV10-3 with TRBJ2-7; TRBD1 might be the D (5 bases). The CDR3 runs to 16 residues. Germline CDR1 is ENHRY and CDR2 is SYGVKD. The V end was cut by 0 bases, the J end by 5 bases, with 17 bases between.

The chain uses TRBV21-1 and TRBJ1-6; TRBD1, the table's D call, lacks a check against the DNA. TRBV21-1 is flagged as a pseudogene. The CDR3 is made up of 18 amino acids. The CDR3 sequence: CASSKGAYRGIIPSPLHF. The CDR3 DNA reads TGTGCCAGCAGCAAAGGGGCCTACAGGGGTATTATACCATCACCCCTCCACTTT.

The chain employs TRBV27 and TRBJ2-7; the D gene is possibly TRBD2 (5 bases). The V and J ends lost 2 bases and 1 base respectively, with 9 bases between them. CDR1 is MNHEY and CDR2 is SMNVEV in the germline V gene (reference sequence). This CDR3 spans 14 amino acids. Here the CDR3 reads CASSLHGESYEQYF. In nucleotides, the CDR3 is TGTGCCAGCAGTTTACACGGGGAGTCCTACGAGCAGTACTTC.

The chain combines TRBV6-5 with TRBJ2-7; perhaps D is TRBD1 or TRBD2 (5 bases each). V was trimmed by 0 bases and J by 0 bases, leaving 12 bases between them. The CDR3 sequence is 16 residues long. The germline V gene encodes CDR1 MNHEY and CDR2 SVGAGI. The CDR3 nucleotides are TGTGCCAGCAGTTACTCGATCTCTGGGGGCTCCTACGAGCAGTACTTC. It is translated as CASSYSISGGSYEQYF.

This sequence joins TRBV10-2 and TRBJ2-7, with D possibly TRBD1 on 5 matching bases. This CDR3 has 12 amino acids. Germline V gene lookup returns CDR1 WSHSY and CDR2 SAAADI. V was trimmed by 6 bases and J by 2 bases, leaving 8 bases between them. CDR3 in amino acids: CASSDSTYEQYF. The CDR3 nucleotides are TGCGCCAGCAGCGACAGCACCTACGAGCAGTACTTC.

The CDR3 DNA is TGCGCCAGCAGAAGGGACGGATATAATGAAAAACTGTTTTTT. Protein: CASRRDGYNEKLFF. V is TRBV5-1 and J is TRBJ1-4; the D gene is possibly TRBD1 (5 bases). V lost 5 bases and J lost 4, with 12 bases in between. This CDR3 has 14 residues. Germline V gives CDR1 SGHRS, CDR2 YFSETQ. Full variable domain (rest looked up from reference TRBV5-1 and TRBJ1-4): KAGVTQTPRYLIKTRGQQVTLSCSPISGHRSVSWYQQTPGQGLQFLFEYFSETQRNKGNFPGRFSGRQFSNSRSEMNVSTLELGDSALYLCASRRDGYNEKLFFGSGTQLSVL.

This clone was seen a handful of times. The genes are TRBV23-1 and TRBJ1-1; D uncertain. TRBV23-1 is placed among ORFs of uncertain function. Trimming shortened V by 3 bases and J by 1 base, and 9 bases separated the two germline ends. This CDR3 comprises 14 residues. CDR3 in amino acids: CASSHERENTEAFF. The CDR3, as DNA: TGCGCCAGCAGTCATGAGCGGGAGAACACTGAAGCTTTCTTT.

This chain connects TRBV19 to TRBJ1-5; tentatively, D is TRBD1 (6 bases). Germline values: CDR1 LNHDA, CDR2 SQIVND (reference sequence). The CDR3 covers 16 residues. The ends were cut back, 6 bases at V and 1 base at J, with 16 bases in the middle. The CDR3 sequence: CASSPHGGGSNQPQHF. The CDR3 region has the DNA TGTGCCAGTAGCCCTCACGGGGGGGGCAGCAATCAGCCCCAGCATTTT.

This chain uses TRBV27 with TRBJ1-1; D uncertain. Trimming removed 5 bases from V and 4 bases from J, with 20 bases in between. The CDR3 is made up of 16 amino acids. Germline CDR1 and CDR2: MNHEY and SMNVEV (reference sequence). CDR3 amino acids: CASSPRSNPSGTEAFF. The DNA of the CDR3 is TGTGCCAGCAGTCCCCGGTCAAACCCCTCGGGCACTGAAGCTTTCTTT.